This TCR beta chain was captured in a study of neurological immune-mediated disorders. The time point is: technical triplicate 3. Sorted libraries were made with around 1 million CD4+ or CD8+ T cells. This clonotype has ten or more counts. Its antigen is undetermined. Study-wide findings and caveats: Falling below healthy controls, multiple sclerosis showed the least TCR clonal expansion, while HTLV-1-associated myelopathy showed the most.

This CDR3 has 13 residues. J lost 3 bases, V lost 2 bases, and 0 bases had no gene match. Germline V CDR1 and CDR2: MNHEY, SVGAGI. The method for making cDNA was 5'RACE, and it used 10-nucleotide random UMIs. TCRdb redid the calling of the 5' RACE reads with MiXCR, one entry per CDR3 protein. Of some 30,000 distinct CDR3 sequences listed, less than 20% are singletons. The J gene is TRBJ1-2, the V gene TRBV6-5; 7 positions match TRBD1. The sequenced material came from CD4+ T cells from blood. This TCR was recovered from a female donor with HTLV-1-associated myelopathy (HAM/TSP). CDR3 residues: CASSYRGHYGYTF. CDR3 coding DNA: TGTGCCAGCAGTTACAGGGGGCACTATGGCTACACCTTC.